The 18 T cell receptor beta chains listed next were all sequenced from one sample in a study of tumor and adjacent non-tumor tissue in lung cancer. Three rounds of nested PCR, following a modified ARM-PCR protocol, produced the TCRbeta library. One entry per CDR3 protein, called by TCRdb with MiXCR from the multiplex PCR reads. Among some 120,000 distinct CDR3 sequences listed, 66% were seen once. RNA was extracted from bulk tissue without any cell sorting. The sample consisted of lung tumor tissue. These receptors all come from a man under 40 with non-small cell lung cancer.

About this clonotype: It may be a read error: a sequence one base away is much more abundant. The J gene is TRBJ1-1, the V gene TRBV20-1, with D unclear. V was clipped by 2 bases and J by 1 base, with 17 bases between them. This CDR3 contains 16 residues. Germline values: CDR1 DFQATT, CDR2 SNEGSKA (reference sequence). CDR3 DNA sequence: TGCAGTGCTAGAATCCGAGATGAGAGAGGGAACACTGAAGCTTTCTTT. Protein sequence: CSARIRDERGNTEAFF.

This clonotype showed up just once. Being one base from a much bigger clone, this may be a read error. V gene TRBV20-1 combines with J gene TRBJ1-5; no clear D gene. Germline assignment: CDR1 DFQATT and CDR2 SNEGSKA (reference sequence). The length of the CDR3 is 13 residues. CDR3 nucleotides: TGCAGTGCTAGACTCGATAGCAATCAGCTCCAGCATTTT. Translated: CSARLDSNQLQHF.

This clonotype has just a few counts. A much more abundant neighbour one base away suggests this may be a read error. The gene calls are TRBV11-1 and TRBJ2-5; no definite D call. The germline V and J ends were trimmed by 0 bases and 5 bases, with 13 bases remaining between them. CDR3 length: 15 residues. Germline V gene sequence: CDR1 SGHAT, CDR2 FQDESV (reference sequence). The CDR3 DNA sequence: TGTGCCAGCAGCTTAGCTGGTCGTCTCGGGGAGACCCAGTACTTC. The encoded protein is CASSLAGRLGETQYF.

Of note for this clonotype: This clone may be a read error of a much larger clone one base away. The chain employs TRBV20-1 and TRBJ2-5; D is ambiguous. The CDR3 is 13 residues long. In germline, CDR1 is DFQATT, CDR2 SNEGSKA (reference sequence). The CDR3 DNA reads as TGCAGAGCTAGAGATCCGAGCTCGATGACCCAGTACTTC. Protein product: CRARDPSSMTQYF.

About this clonotype itself: A single base separates this from a much larger clone, so it may be a read error. This sequence joins TRBV20-1 and TRBJ2-1, with 7 bases that match TRBD2. Germline CDR1 reads DFQATT; CDR2 reads SNEGSKA (reference sequence). This CDR3 comprises 15 residues. Trimming at V came to 4 bases and at J to 3 bases, leaving 9 bases not matched to a gene. CDR3 protein: CSAIPPSGIYNEQFF. CDR3 bases: TGCAGTGCTATCCCCCCTAGCGGAATCTACAATGAGCAGTTCTTC.

This clonotype showed up just a few times. This chain links TRBV6-1 with TRBJ1-1; 8 bases are a match to TRBD1. This CDR3 is built from 17 residues. Per the germline V gene, CDR1 is MNHNS and CDR2 is SASEGT. V lost 2 bases and J lost 3; bases outside the gene matches: 11. The CDR3 sequence is CASSERGAGGAYTEAFF. CDR3 DNA: TGTGCCAGCAGTGAAAGGGGGGCAGGGGGCGCCTACACTGAAGCTTTCTTT.

This clonotype was counted only a few times. CDR3 sequence: CASSGLRDYGETQYF. As DNA, the CDR3 is TGTGCCAGCAGCGGATTGAGAGACTACGGGGAGACCCAGTACTTC. The chain couples TRBV7-9 to TRBJ2-5; maybe TRBD2 (5 bases). Per germline, CDR1 SEHNR and CDR2 FQNEAQ (reference sequence). Trimming left V 5 bases short and J 5 bases short, with 18 bases between. The CDR3 consists of 15 residues.

V is TRBV5-4 and J is TRBJ2-2, with TRBD1 matching over 11 bases. This CDR3 is built from 19 residues. After removal of 3 bases from V and 4 bases from J, the junction contained 14 bases not matched to a gene. The germline CDR1 and CDR2 sequences are SGHNT and YYREEE (reference sequence). CDR3 loop: CASSSVPGQGVRGTGELFF. The CDR3 region has the DNA TGTGCCAGCAGCTCTGTCCCGGGACAGGGGGTTCGGGGCACCGGGGAGCTGTTTTTT.

On this clonotype itself: Mismatch with germline at one junction end may stem from a read error. Here the CDR3 reads CSVRDGLAYEQYF. DNA of the CDR3: TGCAGTGTTAGAGATGGACTAGCGTACGAGCAATACTTC. The chain carries TRBV20-1 and TRBJ2-7; 9 bases are shared with TRBD2. This CDR3 is built from 13 residues. The germline V gene has CDR1 DFQATT and CDR2 SNEGSKA (reference sequence).

The V call is TRBV19, the J call TRBJ2-7; TRBD1 agrees at 12 bases. Unmatched junction bases numbered 5, after V lost 8 bases and J lost 9 bases. This CDR3 contains 12 residues. CDR1 is LNHDA and CDR2 is SQIVND in the germline V gene (reference sequence). As DNA, the CDR3 is TGTGCCAGTGGGGACAGGGGGCATCGGCAGTACTTC. The encoded protein is CASGDRGHRQYF.

V gene TRBV5-1 combines with J gene TRBJ2-1, with 7 bases identical to TRBD1. Germline CDR1 is SGHRS and CDR2 is YFSETQ. The CDR3 is 13 residues long. V lost 9 bases to trimming and J lost 6 bases; unmatched junction nucleotides: 9. Here the CDR3 DNA reads TGCGCCATCTCAGGACAGGTGGTCAATGAGCAGTTCTTC. It yields the protein CAISGQVVNEQFF.

CDR3 sequence reads: CASSFQHEQFF. The CDR3 coding sequence is TGTGCCAGCAGCTTCCAGCATGAGCAGTTCTTC. The V gene is TRBV7-9, the J gene TRBJ2-1; no firm D call. Germline assignment: CDR1 SEHNR and CDR2 FQNEAQ (reference sequence). Trimming removed 3 bases at V and 8 bases at J, with 5 bases between. The CDR3 extends over 11 amino acids. The full variable domain, with the rest looked up from reference TRBV7-9 and TRBJ2-1, is DTGVSQNPRHKITKRGQNVTFRCDPISEHNRLYWYRQTLGQGPEFLTYFQNEAQLEKSRLLSDRFSAERPKGSFSTLEIQRTEQGDSAMYLCASSFQHEQFFGPGTRLTVL.

The chain combines TRBV29-1 with TRBJ1-2, with a weak D call TRBD1 (6 bases). V lost 5 bases, J lost 8 bases, and 24 bases lay in between. Germline V gene sequence: CDR1 SQVTM, CDR2 ANQGSEA. The CDR3 spans 15 residues. CDR3 DNA: TGCAGCGTTAATATGGCAGGGGTGATCCTGGGAGGCTACACCTTC. Translating it yields CSVNMAGVILGGYTF.

J is TRBJ1-5 and V is TRBV19; 8 bases are a match to TRBD1. Germline loops: CDR1 LNHDA, CDR2 SQIVND (reference sequence). Trimming at V came to 6 bases and at J to 9 bases, leaving 4 bases not matched to a gene. The CDR3 extends over 12 amino acids. As DNA, the CDR3 is TGTGCCAGTAGACAGGGGGACGGGCCCCAGCATTTT. Protein sequence: CASRQGDGPQHF.

This chain connects TRBV7-9 to TRBJ1-1, with no clear D. The CDR3 has 14 residues. V lost 5 bases, J lost 3 bases, and 13 bases lay in between. Germline CDR1 SEHNR, CDR2 FQNEAQ (reference sequence). In nucleotides, the CDR3 is TGTGCCAGCAGCCCAAAGAGGGAATACACTGAAGCTTTCTTT. Protein: CASSPKREYTEAFF.

Worth noting for this clonotype: This may come from a read error, since a much larger clone is one base off. CDR3 DNA sequence: TGTGCCAGTCCCCCGATTAGCGGGAGAGTCGAGCAGTACTTC. This codes for CASPPISGRVEQYF. V usage is TRBV12-3 or TRBV12-4 and J usage is TRBJ2-7; TRBD2 matches 9 bases. The V segment lost 9 bases and the J segment 6 bases; nucleotides outside the gene matches: 12. CDR3 length: 14 amino acids.

Concerning this clonotype itself: Given a much more abundant clone one base away, this may be a read error. This chain joins TRBV5-4 and TRBJ2-1; D possibly uses TRBD1 or TRBD2 (5 bases each). Germline values: CDR1 SGHNT, CDR2 YYREEE (reference sequence). Trimming cost V 1 base and J 3 bases, with 11 bases left between them. This CDR3 comprises 15 residues. The CDR3 nucleotides are TGTGCCAGCAGCTTGAGGGGACCCCGCTACAATGAGCAGTTCTTC. Encoded protein: CASSLRGPRYNEQFF.

This clonotype was seen just once. This may stem from a read error, because a much larger clone lies one nucleotide away. This rearrangement joins TRBV24-1 to TRBJ1-2; 7 bases are shared with TRBD1. J gave up 5 bases and V 6 bases, and 8 bases lay outside the gene matches. From germline, CDR1 is KGHDR and CDR2 SFDVKD. The CDR3 length is 14 residues. This chain's CDR3 is CATSNSGQIYGYTF. In DNA form, the CDR3 reads TGTGCCACCAGTAATTCGGGACAGATATATGGCTACACCTTC.